There are many counts of the clone carrying this T cell receptor (beta chain). The antigen is undetermined. This entry belongs to a study of OX40 agonist ivuxolimab in advanced cancers. Study details: An anti-OX40 (CD134) antibody with agonistic activity, ivuxolimab, was administered to patients. Intravenous ivuxolimab was administered to patients every 2 weeks at 0.01 to 10 mg/kg.

Only in-frame clones appear in the TCRdb table, and some are missing; sequencing was by immunoSEQ multiplex PCR. The sample contains some 26,000 clones, around 81% of which appear only once. Study-level points and caveats: Antigen specificity remained undetermined for the expanded peripheral T cells. Relative to CD4+ cells, CD8+ T cells on average had more expanded clones.

From germline, CDR1 is LNHDA and CDR2 SQIVND (reference sequence). Trimming left V 3 bases short and J 1 base short, with 7 bases between. The CDR3 has 13 residues. The chain joins TRBV19 to TRBJ2-7; D gene ambiguous. Sample: CD4+ or CD8+ T cells sorted from blood, taken in a trial of the OX40 agonist ivuxolimab. The receptor was derived from an adult with an advanced solid tumor such as melanoma, head and neck, liver or kidney cancer. The CDR3 DNA reads as TGTGCCAGTAGTATCGTGTATTCCTACGAGCAGTACTTC. It translates to CASSIVYSYEQYF.